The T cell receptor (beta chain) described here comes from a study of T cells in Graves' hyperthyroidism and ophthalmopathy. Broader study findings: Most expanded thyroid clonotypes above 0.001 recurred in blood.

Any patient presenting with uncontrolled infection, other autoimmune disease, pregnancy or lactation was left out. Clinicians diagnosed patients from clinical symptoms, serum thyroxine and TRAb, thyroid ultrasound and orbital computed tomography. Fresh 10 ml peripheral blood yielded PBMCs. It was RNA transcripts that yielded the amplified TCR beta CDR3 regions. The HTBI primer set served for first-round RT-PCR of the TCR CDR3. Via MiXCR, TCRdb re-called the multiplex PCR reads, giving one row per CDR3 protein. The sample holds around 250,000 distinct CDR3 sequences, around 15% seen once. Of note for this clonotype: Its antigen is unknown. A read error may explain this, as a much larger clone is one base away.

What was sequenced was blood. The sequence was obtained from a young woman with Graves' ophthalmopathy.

For the CDR3, the DNA is TGTGCCAGCGGCTCGGCCCGAGACAATGAGCAGTTCTTC. Translated: CASGSARDNEQFF. The chain has TRBV7-3 and TRBJ2-1; D remains ambiguous. Trimming pared 8 bases from V and 5 bases from J, leaving 13 bases between. Germline V gives CDR1 SGHTA, CDR2 FQGTGA. The CDR3 totals 13 residues.